A single sample gave rise to the 22 T cell receptor beta chains below, sequenced in a study of cytomegalovirus exposure and HLA in healthy donors. 60 Vbeta and 13 Jbeta primers were used in PCR. The protocol was immunoSEQ multiplex PCR, while the TCRdb copy is restricted to in-frame clones and leaves out a portion. The sample has about 120,000 clones; roughly 14% are singletons. Sequencing used PBMCs. The origin of the receptors is a woman aged 18-29 years in good health and CMV-seronegative.

V and J are TRBV7-9 and TRBJ2-1; the match to TRBD2 covers 8 bases. CDR1 and CDR2 (germline): SEHNR, FQNEAQ (reference sequence). V trimming: 5 bases; J trimming: 2 bases; junction bases outside the gene matches: 14. The CDR3 extends over 18 amino acids. CDR3 DNA sequence: TGTGCCAGCAGCCCCAGTGGGGGGCGGGAGGTACCCTACAATGAGCAGTTCTTC. Its protein is CASSPSGGREVPYNEQFF.

The rearrangement joins TRBV28 to TRBJ2-1; 10 bases match TRBD2. The CDR3 runs 15 residues. The germline V gene encodes CDR1 MDHEN and CDR2 SYDVKM. J gave up 7 bases and V 0 bases, and 3 bases lay outside the gene matches. The CDR3 region is CASSLWLAGENEQFF. The CDR3 DNA follows: TGTGCCAGCAGTTTATGGCTAGCGGGAGAAAATGAGCAGTTCTTC.

V is TRBV4-2 and J is TRBJ1-2, with unresolved D. The CDR3 length is 14 residues. Germline assignment: CDR1 LGHNA and CDR2 YNFKEQ. Trimming took off 1 base at V and 2 bases at J, with 8 bases between the two ends. The CDR3 loop is CASSQGEGNYGYTF. CDR3 DNA: TGTGCCAGCAGCCAAGGGGAGGGAAACTATGGCTACACCTTC.

The chain carries TRBV5-6 and TRBJ2-1; 11 positions match TRBD2. The junction had 12 bases not matched to a gene; V was cut back by 4 bases and J by 6 bases. This CDR3 has 17 residues. The germline V gene encodes CDR1 SGHDT and CDR2 YYEEEE. The CDR3 coding sequence is TGTGCCAGCAGCATAGGCCCTAGCGGGAGGTTAGGCAATGAGCAGTTCTTC. It encodes CASSIGPSGRLGNEQFF.

V gene TRBV9 combines with J gene TRBJ2-5, with TRBD2 identical over 8 bases. The CDR3 has 15 residues. The V and J ends lost 0 bases and 5 bases, in that order; junction bases with no gene match: 6. Germline CDR1 reads SGDLS; CDR2 reads YYNGEE. The CDR3 bases are TGTGCCAGCAGCGTAGCCGGGACTAGTCGGGAGACCCAGTACTTC. Its translation: CASSVAGTSRETQYF.

This clone has more than one count but fewer than ten. The chain employs TRBV6-1 and TRBJ2-1; TRBD2 is a possible D gene (6 bases). The V end was cut by 5 bases, the J end by 5 bases, with 10 bases between. The CDR3 runs 13 residues. CDR1 is MNHNS and CDR2 is SASEGT in the germline V gene. The CDR3 sequence: CASSPSGDNEQFF. The CDR3 nucleotides read TGTGCCAGCAGTCCCTCGGGGGACAATGAGCAGTTCTTC.

On this clone itself: The germline gene is not matched at one end of the junction; a read error may be the cause. Other DNA sequences in the same sample also yield this CDR3. V usage is TRBV2 and J usage is TRBJ1-5, with 9 nucleotides matching TRBD1. The V gene's germline CDR1 is SNHLY and CDR2 FYNNEI. The CDR3 extends over 14 amino acids. DNA of the CDR3: TGCGCCAGCAGTTGGACAGGGGGCAATCAGCCCCAGCATTTT. This translates into CASSWTGGNQPQHF.

This clone turned up a few times. V gene TRBV6-5 combines with J gene TRBJ1-1; TRBD1 matches at 8 bases. V gave up 5 bases and J gave up 5 bases; unmatched junction bases: 1. Germline CDR1 MNHEY, CDR2 SVGAGI. The CDR3 has 12 residues. The CDR3 protein is CASSRQGTEAFF. The CDR3, as DNA: TGTGCCAGCAGTCGACAGGGGACTGAAGCTTTCTTT.

V and J are TRBV10-1 and TRBJ2-1, with D possibly being TRBD1 (6 bases). Trimming removed 7 bases from V and 5 bases from J, with 18 bases in between. CDR1 is WNHNN and CDR2 is SYGVQD in the germline V gene (reference sequence). The CDR3 extends over 15 amino acids. This chain's CDR3 is CASKAYTPGDNEQFF. The CDR3, as DNA: TGCGCCAGCAAGGCCTATACCCCAGGGGACAATGAGCAGTTCTTC.

This clone appeared a few times. The chain uses TRBV15 and TRBJ2-7; D is uncertain. The CDR3 length is 13 residues. The V end lost 0 bases, the J end lost 2 bases, and 5 bases lay between the germline ends. CDR1 is LNHNV and CDR2 is YYDKDF in the germline V gene (reference sequence). CDR3 amino acids: CATSRDLPYEQYF. The CDR3, as DNA: TGTGCCACCAGCAGAGATCTACCCTACGAGCAGTACTTC. Using reference TRBV15 and TRBJ2-7 for the parts outside the CDR3, the full variable domain is DAMVIQNPRYQVTQFGKPVTLSCSQTLNHNVMYWYQQKSSQAPKLLFHYYDKDFNNEADTPDNFQSRRPNTSFCFLDIRSPGLGDTAMYLCATSRDLPYEQYFGPGTRLTVT.

This clone was recorded a few times. The rearrangement links TRBV15 to TRBJ2-7; D is ambiguous. The CDR3 has 15 amino acids. In germline, CDR1 is LNHNV, CDR2 YYDKDF (reference sequence). V was cut by 0 bases and J by 1 base, with 10 bases left in between. The chain's CDR3 is CATSRDLLHSYEQYF. In DNA, the CDR3 is TGTGCCACCAGCAGAGATTTACTACATTCCTACGAGCAGTACTTC.

This clone was seen only a few times. The chain links TRBV27 to TRBJ1-4, with D possibly matching TRBD1 (5 bases). V was cut by 8 bases and J by 5 bases, with 18 bases left in between. Germline V gene lookup returns CDR1 MNHEY and CDR2 SMNVEV (reference sequence). There are 15 residues in the CDR3. CDR3 DNA sequence: TGTGCCAGCTGCCTCGCCGAGACAGAGAATGAAAAACTGTTTTTT. Residues: CASCLAETENEKLFF.

This clone was observed a handful of times. The V and J genes are TRBV27 and TRBJ2-5; 9 positions match TRBD1. Germline assignment: CDR1 MNHEY and CDR2 SMNVEV (reference sequence). The length of the CDR3 is 16 residues. V lost 5 bases and J lost 3; bases outside the gene matches: 10. CDR3 in amino acids: CASSPFRTGAEETQYF. CDR3 DNA: TGTGCCAGCAGTCCCTTCCGGACAGGGGCAGAAGAGACCCAGTACTTC.

CDR3 residues: CASSYSGADYEQYF. In DNA form, the CDR3 reads TGTGCCAGCAGTTACTCGGGGGCAGACTACGAGCAGTACTTC. The gene calls are TRBV6-6 and TRBJ2-7, with D possibly being TRBD1 (6 bases). The CDR3 covers 14 residues. Germline CDR1 is MNHNY and CDR2 is SVGAGI (reference sequence). The V end lost 0 bases, the J end lost 3 bases, and 9 bases lay between the germline ends.

The chain couples TRBV25-1 to TRBJ2-7; 7 nucleotides agree with TRBD1. Germline CDR1 reads MGHDK; CDR2 reads SYGVNS. The CDR3 runs to 14 residues. V was clipped by 3 bases and J by 3 bases; unmatched bases: 5. The CDR3 spells CASSETGSLYEQYF. CDR3 bases: TGTGCCAGCAGTGAGACAGGGAGTCTCTACGAGCAGTACTTC.

The rearrangement joins TRBV6-1 to TRBJ1-4; D ambiguous. CDR1 is MNHNS and CDR2 is SASEGT in the germline V gene. This CDR3 region has 14 residues. V was pared by 3 bases and J by 5 bases, with 10 bases between. CDR3: CASSDGGWNEKLFF. CDR3 DNA: TGTGCCAGCAGTGATGGAGGGTGGAATGAAAAACTGTTTTTT.

This clone was observed a handful of times. The rearrangement uses TRBV29-1 and TRBJ2-5; weak D call: TRBD2 (6 bases). V was trimmed by 4 bases and J by 4 bases, leaving 16 bases between them. Germline V CDR1 and CDR2: SQVTM, ANQGSEA. The CDR3 sequence is 14 residues long. CDR3 protein: CSVVRPGVGETQYF. CDR3 DNA sequence: TGCAGCGTTGTAAGGCCGGGGGTAGGAGAGACCCAGTACTTC. Full variable domain (rest looked up from reference TRBV29-1 and TRBJ2-5): SAVISQKPSRDICQRGTSLTIQCQVDSQVTMMFWYRQQPGQSLTLIATANQGSEATYESGFVIDKFPISRPNLTFSTLTVSNMSPEDSSIYLCSVVRPGVGETQYFGPGTRLLVL.

This rearrangement joins TRBV9 to TRBJ2-3; 15 nucleotides line up with TRBD2. The CDR3 is made up of 18 amino acids. The V gene end was trimmed by 0 bases and the J gene end by 2 bases; junction bases not matched to a gene: 4. Germline V CDR1 and CDR2: SGDLS, YYNGEE. Here the CDR3 DNA reads TGTGCCAGCAGCGTAGGGACTAGCGGGGGGGCAGCCACAGATACGCAGTATTTT. Its protein is CASSVGTSGGAATDTQYF.

This chain joins TRBV6-5 and TRBJ1-1, with 7 bases lining up with TRBD1. The CDR3 length is 13 residues. With V trimmed by 9 bases and J by 4 bases, 8 bases remained unmatched. The germline gives CDR1 MNHEY, CDR2 SVGAGI. The CDR3: CARSRQGPTEAFF. In DNA form, the CDR3 reads TGTGCCAGAAGCCGACAGGGTCCCACTGAAGCTTTCTTT.

This clone was seen a handful of times. The chain links TRBV7-2 to TRBJ1-1, with D perhaps TRBD1 (6 bases). The ends were cut back, 0 bases at V and 0 bases at J, with 8 bases in the middle. The CDR3 is 15 amino acids. CDR1 is SGHTA and CDR2 is FQGNSA in the germline V gene. CDR3 in amino acids: CASSLAQGLNTEAFF. For the CDR3, the DNA is TGTGCCAGCAGCTTAGCGCAGGGGCTGAACACTGAAGCTTTCTTT.

This clone appeared a few times. V gene TRBV28 combines with J gene TRBJ2-7; D may be TRBD2 (5 bases). The V gene's germline CDR1 is MDHEN and CDR2 SYDVKM. The CDR3 length is 14 residues. The V and J ends lost 3 bases and 3 bases respectively, with 12 bases between them. CDR3 residues: CASSFTGWVYEQYF. The CDR3 bases are TGTGCCAGCAGTTTCACGGGATGGGTCTACGAGCAGTACTTC.

The chain employs TRBV9 and TRBJ2-3, with 7 bases identical to TRBD2. CDR1 SGDLS and CDR2 YYNGEE come from the germline V gene. There are 15 residues in the CDR3. Trimming removed 7 bases from V and 3 bases from J; junction bases left unmatched: 11. The CDR3 nucleotides are TGTGCCAGCTCCGCGGCGGGAGCCATAACAGATACGCAGTATTTT. Protein sequence: CASSAAGAITDTQYF.